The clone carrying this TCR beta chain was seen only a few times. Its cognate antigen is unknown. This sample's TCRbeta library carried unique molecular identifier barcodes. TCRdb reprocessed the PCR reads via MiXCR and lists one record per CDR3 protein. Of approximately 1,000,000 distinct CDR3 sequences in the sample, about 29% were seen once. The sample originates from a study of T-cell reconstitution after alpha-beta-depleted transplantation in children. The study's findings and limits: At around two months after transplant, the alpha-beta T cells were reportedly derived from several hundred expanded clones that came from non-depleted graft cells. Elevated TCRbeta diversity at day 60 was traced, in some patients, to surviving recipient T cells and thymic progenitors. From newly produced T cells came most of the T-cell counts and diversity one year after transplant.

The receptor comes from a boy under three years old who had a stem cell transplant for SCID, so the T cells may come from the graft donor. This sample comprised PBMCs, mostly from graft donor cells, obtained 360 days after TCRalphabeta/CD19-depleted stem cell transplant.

The CDR3 spells CSAPRRVGSKNIQYF. Written as DNA, the CDR3 is TGCAGTGCACCCCGAAGAGTGGGATCCAAAAACATTCAGTACTTC. V usage is TRBV20-1 and J usage is TRBJ2-4; D unresolved. The V gene lost 6 bases and the J gene lost 2 bases, with 17 bases spanning the gap. The CDR3 has 15 residues. Germline V lookup: CDR1 DFQATT, CDR2 SNEGSKA (reference sequence).